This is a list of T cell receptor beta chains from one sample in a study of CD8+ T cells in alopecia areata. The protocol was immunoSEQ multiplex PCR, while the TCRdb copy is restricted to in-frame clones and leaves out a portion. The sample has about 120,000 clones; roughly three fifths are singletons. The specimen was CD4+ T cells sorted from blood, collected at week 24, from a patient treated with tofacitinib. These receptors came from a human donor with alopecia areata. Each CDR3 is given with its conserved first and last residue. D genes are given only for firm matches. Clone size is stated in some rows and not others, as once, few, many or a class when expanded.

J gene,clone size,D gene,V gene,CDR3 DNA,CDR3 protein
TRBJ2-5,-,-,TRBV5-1,TGCGCCAGCGGATCCCCTTCGGAAGAGACCCAGTACTTC,CASGSPSEETQYF
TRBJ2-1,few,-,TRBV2,TGTGCCAGCACCCTGTTGACCTACAATGAGCAGTTCTTC,CASTLLTYNEQFF
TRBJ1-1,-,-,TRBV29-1,TGCAGCGTTGAAGAGCAGGTGAACACTGAAGCTTTCTTT,CSVEEQVNTEAFF
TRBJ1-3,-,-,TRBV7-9,TGTGCCAGCAGCCCATGGGCCGGGGCGATCTCTGGAAACACCATATATTTT,CASSPWAGAISGNTIYF
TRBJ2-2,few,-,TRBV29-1,TGCAGCTTCAGGGTAGGGTCGAACACCGGGGAGCTGTTTTTT,CSFRVGSNTGELFF
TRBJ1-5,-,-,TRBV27,TGTGCCAGCAGTGCTCGAAGTAGCAATCAGCCCCAGCATTTT,CASSARSSNQPQHF
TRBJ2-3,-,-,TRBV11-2,TGTGCCAGCAGCTCGATACAGGGAAAGAGAGATACGCAGTATTTT,CASSSIQGKRDTQYF
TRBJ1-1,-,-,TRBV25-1,TGTGCCAGCAGTGACCTGGGATCTCACTGGGCTGAAGCTTTCTTT,CASSDLGSHWAEAFF
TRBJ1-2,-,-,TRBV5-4,TGTGCCAGCAGCTTCACAGGGAACTATGGCTACACCTTC,CASSFTGNYGYTF
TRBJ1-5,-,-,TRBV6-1,TGTGCCAGCAGTGAAGGGTACCTCGGGACAACCATCTACCTGGGTAATCAGCCCCAGCATTTT,CASSEGYLGTTIYLGNQPQHF
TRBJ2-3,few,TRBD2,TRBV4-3,TGCGCCAGCAGCCAAGAAAGGCGGGGGATCACAGATACGCAGTATTTT,CASSQERRGITDTQYF
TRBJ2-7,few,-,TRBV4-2,TGTGCCAGCAGCCAAGATGTCAGCGGGTTCGGGGAGCAGTACTTC,CASSQDVSGFGEQYF
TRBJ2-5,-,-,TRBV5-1,TGCGCCAGCAGCTTGGGAAACAGAGAGACCCAGTACTTC,CASSLGNRETQYF
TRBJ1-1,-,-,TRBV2,TGTGCCAGCAGTGAAGAGCGGAACACTGAAGCTTTCTTT,CASSEERNTEAFF
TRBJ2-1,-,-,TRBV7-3,TGTGCCAGCAGCTGGCGGACGGACAATGAGCAGTTCTTC,CASSWRTDNEQFF
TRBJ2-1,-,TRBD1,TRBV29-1,TGCAGCGCCCTCGGGACAGGGAACAATGAGCAGTTCTTC,CSALGTGNNEQFF
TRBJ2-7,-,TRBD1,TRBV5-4,TGTGCCAGCAGCTTGGCGGTTGGCACAGGGGCCCCGTACGAGCAGTACTTC,CASSLAVGTGAPYEQYF
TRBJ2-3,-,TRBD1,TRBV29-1,TGCAGCGTGACAGGGGGCTCTATCACAGATACGCAGTATTTT,CSVTGGSITDTQYF
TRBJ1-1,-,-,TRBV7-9,TGTGCCAGCAGTCGCGGCCAGGGGGCTTTCTTT,CASSRGQGAFF
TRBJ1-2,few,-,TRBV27,TGTGCCAGCAGTTTGGTGGGGAACTATGGCTACACCTTC,CASSLVGNYGYTF
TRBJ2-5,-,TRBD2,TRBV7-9,TGTGCCAGCAGCTGGGGACTAGCGGGGCCACAAGAGACCCAGTACTTC,CASSWGLAGPQETQYF
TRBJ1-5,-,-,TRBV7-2,TGTGCCAGCAGCCAGGGAATGGGTGACCAGCCCCAGCATTTT,CASSQGMGDQPQHF
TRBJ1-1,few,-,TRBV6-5,TGTGCCAGCAGTCGCCTTAGGAACACTGAAGCTTTCTTT,CASSRLRNTEAFF
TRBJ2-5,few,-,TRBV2,TGTGCCAGCCAAAAGCTAAGACGGGTCAACCAAGAGACCCAGTACTTC,CASQKLRRVNQETQYF
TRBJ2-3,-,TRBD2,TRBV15,TGTGCCACCAGCAAGTGGACTAGCGGGGGGCACACAGATACGCAGTATTTT,CATSKWTSGGHTDTQYF
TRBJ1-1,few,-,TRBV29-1,TGCAGCGTTTCACTTTACGACAGGAACACTGAAGCTTTCTTT,CSVSLYDRNTEAFF
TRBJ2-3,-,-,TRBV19,TGTGCCAGTAGTATTTCGGGACGCAGAGGAGATACGCAGTATTTT,CASSISGRRGDTQYF
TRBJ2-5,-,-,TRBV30,TGTGCCTGGAGTGTGAGTGAGACCCAGTACTTC,CAWSVSETQYF
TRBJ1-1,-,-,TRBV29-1,TGCAGCGTGCTATCACGTCTTTCCCACACTGAAGCTTTCTTT,CSVLSRLSHTEAFF